Described below is a single T cell receptor (beta chain) sequence and its context. Trimming cost V 4 bases and J 7 bases; bases outside gene matches: 3. Per germline, CDR1 MGHRA and CDR2 YSYEKL. The CDR3 is 12 amino acids. The data originate from a study of blood T cell repertoires in COVID-19. Original processing methods: Amplification from reference gene primers served as the basis for estimated nucleated cell counts. Here immunoSEQ multiplex PCR was the method, and the copy in TCRdb shows in-frame clones only, minus some. That table is the source of V, J and clone size, and D and trimming were worked out from the DNA. This table holds about 200,000 clones, 80% to 90% found once. In terms of age and location, participants ranged from roughly 18 to 100 years and lived in about 25 US areas. Participants' reported clinical history set cohort assignment. Exposed study participants had met a COVID-19 case within 2 weeks before entry.

The sample consisted of PBMCs or T cells enriched from blood (not recorded which). V is TRBV4-1 and J is TRBJ1-2, with TRBD1 identical over 7 bases. The sequence derives from a woman younger than 45 who had been exposed to COVID-19. The CDR3 reads CASSRDRVGYTF. The CDR3 DNA reads as TGCGCCAGCAGCCGCGACAGGGTTGGCTACACCTTC.